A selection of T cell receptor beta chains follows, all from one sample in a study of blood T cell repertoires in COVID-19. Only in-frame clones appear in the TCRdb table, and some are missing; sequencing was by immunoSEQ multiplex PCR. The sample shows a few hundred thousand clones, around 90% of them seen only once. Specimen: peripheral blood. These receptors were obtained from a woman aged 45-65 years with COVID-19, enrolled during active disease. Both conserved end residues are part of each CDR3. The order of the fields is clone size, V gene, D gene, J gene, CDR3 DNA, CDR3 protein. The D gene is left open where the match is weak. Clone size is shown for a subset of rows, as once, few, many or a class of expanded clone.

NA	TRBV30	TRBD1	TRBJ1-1	TGTGCCTGGCGACAGGGATTGAACACTGAAGCTTTCTTT	CAWRQGLNTEAFF
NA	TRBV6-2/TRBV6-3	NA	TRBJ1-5	TGTGCCAGCAGTTACATAGGAGGGCTCAGAAATCAGCCCCAGCATTTT	CASSYIGGLRNQPQHF
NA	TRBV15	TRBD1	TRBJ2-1	TGTGCCACGATCAACCGAGGGACAGGGGGCTACAATGAGCAGTTCTTC	CATINRGTGGYNEQFF
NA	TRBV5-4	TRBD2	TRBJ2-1	TGTGCCAGCAGCACCCTTACTAGCGGGACGTCCAATGAGCAGTTCTTC	CASSTLTSGTSNEQFF
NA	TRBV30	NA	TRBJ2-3	TGTGCCTGGAGTGTCAGCGGAACTAGCACAGATACGCAGTATTTT	CAWSVSGTSTDTQYF
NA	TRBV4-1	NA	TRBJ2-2	TGCGCCAGCAGCCAGGTCCCTACTCGGAACACCGGGGAGCTGTTTTTT	CASSQVPTRNTGELFF
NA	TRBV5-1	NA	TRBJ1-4	TGCGCCAGCAGCGAACTCGCTACTAATGAAAAACTGTTTTTT	CASSELATNEKLFF
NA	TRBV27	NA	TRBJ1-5	TGTGCCAGCAGTTTATCTGGCTTCAATCAGCCCCAGCATTTT	CASSLSGFNQPQHF
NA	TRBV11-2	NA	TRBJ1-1	TGTGCCAGCAGGTATACAAGGAACACTGAAGCTTTCTTT	CASRYTRNTEAFF
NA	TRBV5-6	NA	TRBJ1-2	TGTGCCAGCAGCTTGGGACAGCCCAACTATGGCTACACCTTC	CASSLGQPNYGYTF
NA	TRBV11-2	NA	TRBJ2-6	TGTGCCAGCAGCTTAGGTCCGTCCTTCCGCTCTGGGGCCAACGTCCTGACTTTC	CASSLGPSFRSGANVLTF
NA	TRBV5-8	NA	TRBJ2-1	TGTGCCAGCAGCTTGTACCCGCAGTACAATGAGCAGTTCTTC	CASSLYPQYNEQFF
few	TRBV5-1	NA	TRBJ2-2	TGCGCCAGCAGCTTCCTAAGCGGGCGCGGCACCGGGGAGCTGTTTTTT	CASSFLSGRGTGELFF
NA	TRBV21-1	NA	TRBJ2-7	TGTGCCAGCAGCAAAGTCTGGCACGAGGGCTCCTACGAGCAGTACTTC	CASSKVWHEGSYEQYF
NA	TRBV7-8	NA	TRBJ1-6	TGTGCCAGCAGCATCGGGCCCCTCCACTTT	CASSIGPLHF
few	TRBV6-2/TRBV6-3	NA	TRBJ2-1	TGTGCCAGCACCCCCTGGTTACAATCCAATGAGCAGTTCTTC	CASTPWLQSNEQFF
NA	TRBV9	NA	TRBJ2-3	TGTGCCAGCAGCGTGCCACCGGGATCTAGCACAGATACGCAGTATTTT	CASSVPPGSSTDTQYF
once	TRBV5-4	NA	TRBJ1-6	TGTGCCAGCAGCGCCTCACTTAGCTCCTATAATTCACCCCTCCACTTT	CASSASLSSYNSPLHF
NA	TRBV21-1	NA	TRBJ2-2	TGTGCCAGCAGCCAACTTCGACAGGGCATTCCCGGGGAGCTGTTTTTT	CASSQLRQGIPGELFF
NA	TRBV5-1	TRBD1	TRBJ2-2	TGCGCCAGCAGCCAGGGACAGCGACACACCGGGGAGCTGTTTTTT	CASSQGQRHTGELFF
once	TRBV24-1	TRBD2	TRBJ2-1	TGTGCCACCAGTGACCCCGGGGGGAGCTCCTACAATGAGCAGTTCTTC	CATSDPGGSSYNEQFF
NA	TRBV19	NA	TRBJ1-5	TGTGCCAGTAGTATAACGGGGTCTCAGCCCCAGCATTTT	CASSITGSQPQHF
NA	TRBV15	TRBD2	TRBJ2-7	TGTGCCACCAGCGGATGGGGGGAGGGTTCCTACGAGCAGTACTTC	CATSGWGEGSYEQYF
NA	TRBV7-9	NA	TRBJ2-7	TGTGCCAGCAGCTTATCCGGGACAATACCCGGACTTTCCTACGAGCAGTACTTC	CASSLSGTIPGLSYEQYF
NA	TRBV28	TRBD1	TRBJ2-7	TGTGCCAGCAGTTCTCGTCCGACAGGGCCCAAGGCCTACGAGCAGTACTTC	CASSSRPTGPKAYEQYF
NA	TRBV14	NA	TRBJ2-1	TGTGCCAGCAGCCAAGATCAGGTACGCGTCAATGAGCAGTTCTTC	CASSQDQVRVNEQFF
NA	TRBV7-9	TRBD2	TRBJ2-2	TGTGCCAGCAGCTTGGTTAGCGGGAGTCTTGGCGGGGAGCTGTTTTTT	CASSLVSGSLGGELFF
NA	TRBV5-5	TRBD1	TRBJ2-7	TGTGCCAGCAGCTTGAGGGACAGTTCCTACGAGCAGTACTTC	CASSLRDSSYEQYF